The source of this T cell receptor beta chain is a study of blood T cell repertoires in COVID-19 (dated by TCRdb to the early 2020s). Regarding the study in general: The collaborator samples originated in the United States, Italy and Spain and spanned the acute and convalescent phases of COVID-19. The material from the prospective study consisted of cDNA or gDNA derived from T cells, B-cell-depleted T cells, or PBMCs. Subjects who had been exposed to COVID-19, were actively infected with it, or had recovered from it provided the deeply sampled blood TCRbeta repertoires that made up the dataset. The repertoires were released in a freely available public database intended as a resource for research on the immune response to SARS-CoV-2. The samples were drawn from the first 160 participants of the ongoing ImmuneRACE study and from 950 to 1,500 subjects provided by 6 global collaborators. The sample metadata nearly always contained a de-identified subject ID, COVID-19 status, age in years and sex. HLA class I and class II types, where available, came from metadata supplied by the sample provider rather than from assay-based typing. Paper-wide results and their limitations: Clinical and demographic metadata were provided uncurated, with the amount varying by source and participant.

The collaborating institutions used their own protocols to collect whole blood in K2EDTA tubes. For TCRbeta analysis, collaborators shipped samples as frozen whole blood, isolated PBMCs, or DNA extracted from either of those sample types. The germline V and J ends show losses of 5 bases and 2 bases respectively, and no gene match explains 8 bases of the junction. Per the germline V gene, SGHRS is the CDR1 and YFSETQ is the CDR2. Inclusive of the bounding cysteine and phenylalanine, the CDR3 is 15 residues long. The CDR3 DNA has 45 bases and is translated from base 1. As to this clone: Its recognized antigen is unknown. No base quality values were provided; no much bigger clone lies one nucleotide off.

TCRbeta CDR3 regions were amplified from genomic DNA using the immunoSEQ Assay, a bias-controlled multiplex PCR. Per the original workflow: The number of nucleated cells in each sample was estimated from the amplification of reference gene primers within the assay. Sequence reads were collapsed and filtered to measure the absolute abundance of every unique TCRbeta CDR3 rearrangement. Productive Simpson clonality was computed per sample as the square root of Simpson's diversity index over productive rearrangements. In its TCRdb copy, this immuneACCESS table keeps in-frame sequences only and misses some clones. Where compared with another copy, unresolved V genes explain less than half of these, and the others have no known cause. V, J and clone size were drawn from that table, and D and trimming were deduced from the DNA. In this sample the table shows 200,000 to 250,000 clones, 85% to 90% of which occur a single time. The biggest ten clones account for more than 1.4% of the sample.

The receptor's source is a man aged 18 to 30 with active or convalescent COVID-19. Here the chain combines TRBV5-1 and TRBJ2-5; TRBD2 aligns with 8 central bases. Sequencing was done on a sample of peripheral blood. The CDR3 reads CASRVGSSGQETQYF. The nucleotides read TGCGCCAGCAGGGTAGGGTCTAGCGGGCAAGAGACCCAGTACTTC.